This TCR beta chain emerged from a study of CD8+ T cells in alopecia areata. TCR sequencing used cDNA made by reverse transcription of extracted RNA. Assay: immunoSEQ multiplex PCR; the TCRdb copy retains only in-frame clones and omits some. The repertoire holds 140,000 to 150,000 clones, with under 60% as singletons. This clone has more than one count but fewer than ten. V was shortened by 6 bases and J by 2 bases, with 7 bases between the two germline ends. The CDR3 contains 12 residues. Germline CDR1 reads ENHRY; CDR2 reads SYGVKD. The chain joins TRBV10-3 to TRBJ2-5; possible D gene TRBD1, 5 bases. The sample in question was CD4+ T cells sorted from blood, obtained at week 0. The sequence was obtained from a human donor with alopecia areata. The CDR3 nucleotides read TGTGCCATCAGCCCAGGGCAAGAGACCCAGTACTTC. As protein: CAISPGQETQYF.